The 22 T cell receptor beta chains reported below all come from one sample, sequenced in a study of cytomegalovirus exposure and HLA in healthy donors. This table comes from immunoSEQ multiplex PCR, and its TCRdb copy is limited to in-frame clones, with some not included. The table lists about 110,000 clones, around nine tenths of them singletons. Source material: PBMCs. The origin of the receptors is a woman aged 18-29 years in good health and CMV-seronegative.

This chain links TRBV4-2 with TRBJ2-7, with TRBD1 identical over 9 bases. CDR3 length: 16 amino acids. With 1 base clipped from V and 1 base from J, the junction kept 5 bases outside the gene matches. Germline CDR1 is LGHNA and CDR2 is YNFKEQ. CDR3 coding DNA: TGTGCCAGCAGCCAAGGGCCGGGACAGGGTTCCTACGAGCAGTACTTC. Its translation: CASSQGPGQGSYEQYF.

This clone was found a few times. The gene calls are TRBV5-1 and TRBJ2-3; tentative D call: TRBD1 (5 bases). Trimming stripped 0 bases from V and 3 bases from J, with 11 bases between. The CDR3 consists of 15 residues. Per germline, CDR1 SGHRS and CDR2 YFSETQ. As DNA, the CDR3 is TGCGCCAGCAGCTTGGCCGACAGAAAAACAGATACGCAGTATTTT. Translation gives CASSLADRKTDTQYF.

The chain links TRBV28 to TRBJ1-4; no reliable D call. The V and J ends lost 6 bases and 6 bases respectively, with 17 bases between them. Germline V CDR1 and CDR2: MDHEN, SYDVKM. The CDR3 extends over 15 amino acids. Here the CDR3 reads CASRRGMAGDEKLFF. The CDR3 DNA reads TGTGCCAGCAGACGCGGGATGGCAGGCGATGAAAAACTGTTTTTT. Based on the CDR3 plus reference TRBV28 and TRBJ1-4, the full variable domain is DVKVTQSSRYLVKRTGEKVFLECVQDMDHENMFWYRQDPGLGLRLIYFSYDVKMKEKGDIPEGYSVSREKKERFSLILESASTNQTSMYLCASRRGMAGDEKLFFGSGTQLSVL.

V is TRBV7-2 and J is TRBJ2-2; D remains ambiguous. The CDR3 totals 13 residues. Germline V gene lookup returns CDR1 SGHTA and CDR2 FQGNSA. V was shortened by 1 base and J by 4 bases, with 4 bases between the two germline ends. The DNA for the CDR3 is TGTGCCAGCAGCTTAGACAGCACCGGGGAGCTGTTTTTT. Its translation is CASSLDSTGELFF.

The chain employs TRBV29-1 and TRBJ2-6; a possible D gene is TRBD2 (6 bases). The V gene lost 5 bases and the J gene lost 1 base, with 9 bases spanning the gap. CDR3 size: 14 residues. Germline CDR1 is SQVTM and CDR2 is ANQGSEA. The CDR3 nucleotides read TGCAGCGTTTTAGGACTATCTGGGGCCAACGTCCTGACTTTC. Amino acids: CSVLGLSGANVLTF.

V is TRBV30 and J is TRBJ2-7; 7 bases are shared with TRBD1. Germline V CDR1 and CDR2: GTSNPN, SVGIG (reference sequence). V lost 0 bases and J lost 6; bases outside the gene matches: 2. The length of the CDR3 is 12 residues. CDR3 sequence: CAWSVDRAEQYF. The CDR3 DNA reads as TGTGCCTGGAGTGTAGACAGGGCCGAGCAGTACTTC.

This clone was detected only once. The chain is built from TRBV7-2 and TRBJ2-7, with TRBD1 matching over 7 bases. The CDR3 runs 15 residues. V trimming: 5 bases; J trimming: 4 bases; junction bases outside the gene matches: 11. Germline values: CDR1 SGHTA, CDR2 FQGNSA. CDR3 loop: CASSPTTGKVYEQYF. The DNA for the CDR3 is TGTGCCAGCAGCCCGACGACAGGGAAAGTATACGAGCAGTACTTC.

Details on this clone: One end of the junction does not line up with germline, which may come from a read error. This chain links TRBV14 with TRBJ1-5; 8 bases are a match to TRBD1. This CDR3 has 13 amino acids. CDR1 is SGHDN, CDR2 FVKESK, per germline. For the CDR3, the DNA is TGTGCCAGCAGCGAAGACAGGGGTGCGCCCCAGCATTTT. This translates into CASSEDRGAPQHF.

There are a few counts of this clone. The genes are TRBV2 and TRBJ2-2, with D unresolved. The V end was cut by 4 bases, the J end by 4 bases, with 7 bases between. Germline V gives CDR1 SNHLY, CDR2 FYNNEI. The CDR3 covers 13 residues. The DNA of the CDR3 is TGTGCCAGCAGTGGAGAGGCCACCGGGGAGCTGTTTTTT. This encodes CASSGEATGELFF.

This clone was recorded a few times. V gene TRBV5-1 combines with J gene TRBJ2-3, with 12 bases aligning to TRBD2. V lost 4 bases and J lost 2; bases outside the gene matches: 5. The CDR3 length is 16 residues. Germline V gene data show CDR1 as SGHRS and CDR2 as YFSETQ. CDR3 nucleotides: TGCGCCAGCAGCCCCGGGACTAGCGGGCCCACAGATACGCAGTATTTT. Its translation: CASSPGTSGPTDTQYF.

This chain connects TRBV4-3 to TRBJ2-6, with a possible D match to TRBD1 (5 bases). Per the germline V gene, CDR1 is LGHNA and CDR2 is YSLEER. The V gene lost 4 bases and the J gene lost 0 bases, with 7 bases spanning the gap. The CDR3 spans 15 residues. The CDR3 nucleotides are TGCGCCAGCAGCCCAGACAGCTCTGGGGCCAACGTCCTGACTTTC. It specifies CASSPDSSGANVLTF.

The chain combines TRBV12-5 with TRBJ2-1, with TRBD1 identical over 8 bases. The CDR3 loop spans 15 amino acids. V lost 5 bases and J lost 3; bases outside the gene matches: 6. The germline V gene encodes CDR1 LGHNT and CDR2 FRNRAP. The CDR3 nucleotides read TGTGCTAGTGGTGATGGACAGGGCAACTACAATGAGCAGTTCTTC. Translating it yields CASGDGQGNYNEQFF.

This clone occurred once. The chain is built from TRBV7-2 and TRBJ1-6, with D possibly matching TRBD1 (6 bases). Trimming left V 6 bases short and J 1 base short, with 13 bases between. The CDR3 length is 16 residues. Germline loops: CDR1 SGHTA, CDR2 FQGNSA. CDR3 sequence reads: CASRQLQGSYNSPLHF. CDR3 sequence (DNA): TGTGCCAGCAGGCAATTGCAGGGGTCCTATAATTCACCCCTCCACTTT.

The chain joins TRBV11-2 to TRBJ1-3; no clear D. Germline values: CDR1 SGHAT, CDR2 FQNNGV. V lost 4 bases and J 0 bases, leaving 7 bases between the germline ends. The CDR3 is 14 residues long. Here the CDR3 reads CASSSPSSGNTIYF. Here the CDR3 DNA reads TGTGCCAGCAGCTCACCGAGCTCTGGAAACACCATATATTTT.

A word on this clone: The sample has other DNA sequences that encode this CDR3 too. This chain uses TRBV5-1 with TRBJ1-3, with 8 bases fitting TRBD1. The CDR3 has 14 residues. Germline CDR1 SGHRS, CDR2 YFSETQ. The trim removed 4 bases at V and 4 bases at J, leaving 4 bases unmatched. The CDR3 spells CASSLDRAGNTIYF. In DNA, the CDR3 is TGCGCCAGCAGCCTGGACAGGGCGGGAAACACCATATATTTT.

This clone was counted between two and nine times. The chain uses TRBV6-6 and TRBJ1-2, with 7 bases aligning to TRBD1. Per germline, CDR1 MNHNY and CDR2 SVGAGI (reference sequence). Unmatched junction bases numbered 5, after V lost 4 bases and J lost 6 bases. The CDR3 is made up of 13 amino acids. The CDR3 protein is CASSWDRYHGYTF. CDR3 bases: TGTGCCAGCAGTTGGGACAGATACCATGGCTACACCTTC.

This rearrangement joins TRBV5-1 to TRBJ1-1; maybe TRBD1 (5 bases). The germline V and J ends were trimmed by 0 bases and 4 bases, with 22 bases remaining between them. This CDR3 contains 18 residues. Germline CDR1 SGHRS, CDR2 YFSETQ. CDR3 bases: TGCGCCAGCAGCTTGGGTGGAACCCTTGACAGATTCGGCACTGAAGCTTTCTTT. Amino acid sequence: CASSLGGTLDRFGTEAFF.

Details on this clone: This may be a read error: a much more frequent sequence differs by one nucleotide. Because the CDR3 is missing its conserved closing phenylalanine or tryptophan, this is likely a read error. J is TRBJ1-2 and V is TRBV2; D gene uncertain. The germline CDR1 and CDR2 sequences are SNHLY and FYNNEI. Trimming cost V 3 bases and J 4 bases, with 9 bases left between them. CDR3 length: 13 residues. In DNA, the CDR3 is TGTGCCAGCAGTGACGCGGCGGCCTATGGCTACACCTCC. Protein sequence: CASSDAAAYGYTS.

This rearrangement joins TRBV27 to TRBJ2-7; D possibly corresponds to TRBD1 (6 bases). V shed 6 bases and J shed 0 bases, with 12 bases lying between them. CDR1 and CDR2 (germline): MNHEY, SMNVEV (reference sequence). CDR3 size: 14 residues. CDR3 residues: CASSSRGFSYEQYF. DNA for the CDR3: TGTGCCAGCAGCTCCAGGGGCTTCTCCTACGAGCAGTACTTC.

In this sample, this clone turned up a few times. The genes are TRBV2 and TRBJ1-5, with unresolved D. CDR3 length: 13 amino acids. Deletions cut 10 bases from V and 0 bases from J, with 10 bases between. Germline V gene lookup returns CDR1 SNHLY and CDR2 FYNNEI. The CDR3 DNA reads as TGTGCCACCGGGATGAATAGCAATCAGCCCCAGCATTTT. Its protein product is CATGMNSNQPQHF.

This chain uses TRBV4-3 with TRBJ1-1; 7 bases match TRBD1. CDR3 length equals 17 residues. The V gene's germline CDR1 is LGHNA and CDR2 YSLEER. Trimming took 5 bases from V and 2 from J; bases not matched to a gene: 14. The CDR3 DNA sequence: TGCGCCAGCAGCGCCGGATTGGACAGGTCGAAAAACACTGAAGCTTTCTTT. Its protein product is CASSAGLDRSKNTEAFF.

This clone was seen only once. The chain couples TRBV28 to TRBJ2-3; D is uncertain. The CDR3 has 13 residues. The germline V gene encodes CDR1 MDHEN and CDR2 SYDVKM. Between the trimmed V and J ends, which lost 3 bases and 4 bases, there was a span of 8 bases. DNA for the CDR3: TGTGCCAGCAGTTTTTGGGCCCCAGATACGCAGTATTTT. The encoded protein is CASSFWAPDTQYF. The full variable domain, rest sourced from reference TRBV28 and TRBJ2-3, is DVKVTQSSRYLVKRTGEKVFLECVQDMDHENMFWYRQDPGLGLRLIYFSYDVKMKEKGDIPEGYSVSREKKERFSLILESASTNQTSMYLCASSFWAPDTQYFGPGTRLTVL.